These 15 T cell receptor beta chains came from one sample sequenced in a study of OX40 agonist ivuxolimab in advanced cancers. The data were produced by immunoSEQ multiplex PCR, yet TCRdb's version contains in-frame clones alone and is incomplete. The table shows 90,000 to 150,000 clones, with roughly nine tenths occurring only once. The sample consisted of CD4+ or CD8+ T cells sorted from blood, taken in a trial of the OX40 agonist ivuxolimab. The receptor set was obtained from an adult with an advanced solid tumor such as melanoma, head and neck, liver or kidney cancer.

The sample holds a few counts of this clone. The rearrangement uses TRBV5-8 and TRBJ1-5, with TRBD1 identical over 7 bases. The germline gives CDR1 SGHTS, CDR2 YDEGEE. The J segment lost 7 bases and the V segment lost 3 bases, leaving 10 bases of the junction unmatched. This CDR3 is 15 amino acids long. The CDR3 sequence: CASSSATGQGQPQHF. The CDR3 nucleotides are TGTGCCAGCAGCTCCGCGACAGGGCAGGGGCAGCCCCAGCATTTT.

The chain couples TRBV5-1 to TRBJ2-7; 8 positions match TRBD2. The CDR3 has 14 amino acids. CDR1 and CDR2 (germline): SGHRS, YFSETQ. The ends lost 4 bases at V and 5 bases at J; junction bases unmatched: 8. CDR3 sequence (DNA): TGCGCCAGCAGCCCACGGGGGGGCCGCAACGAGCAGTACTTC. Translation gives CASSPRGGRNEQYF.

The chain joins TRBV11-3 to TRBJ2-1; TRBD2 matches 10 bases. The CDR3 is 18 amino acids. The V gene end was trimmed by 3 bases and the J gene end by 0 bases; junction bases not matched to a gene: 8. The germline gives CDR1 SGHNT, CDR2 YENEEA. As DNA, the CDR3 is TGTGCCAGCAGCTTCAGTAGCGGGGGGCTTGACTCCTACAATGAGCAGTTCTTC. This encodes CASSFSSGGLDSYNEQFF.

The CDR3 region is CASSQDSGIRETDTQYF. CDR3 bases: TGTGCCAGCAGCCAAGATTCAGGGATTCGGGAGACAGATACGCAGTATTTT. The V and J genes are TRBV14 and TRBJ2-3; weak D call: TRBD2 (6 bases). Trimming pared 0 bases from V and 3 bases from J, leaving 16 bases between. There are 17 residues in the CDR3. Germline V gene sequence: CDR1 SGHDN, CDR2 FVKESK.

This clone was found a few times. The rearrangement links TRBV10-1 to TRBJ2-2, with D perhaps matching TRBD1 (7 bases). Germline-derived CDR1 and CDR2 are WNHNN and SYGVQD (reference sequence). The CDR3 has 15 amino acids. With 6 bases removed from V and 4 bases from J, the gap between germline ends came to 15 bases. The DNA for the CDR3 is TGCGCCAGCAGCGGCGGGGCAGGGGGCACCGGGGAGCTGTTTTTT. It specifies CASSGGAGGTGELFF.

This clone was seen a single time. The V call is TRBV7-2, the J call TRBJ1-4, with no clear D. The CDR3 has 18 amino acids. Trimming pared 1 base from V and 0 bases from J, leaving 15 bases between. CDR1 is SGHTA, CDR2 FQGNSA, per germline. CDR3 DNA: TGTGCCAGCAGCTTAGTAGTTCCGGAGGCTGCAACTAATGAAAAACTGTTTTTT. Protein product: CASSLVVPEAATNEKLFF.

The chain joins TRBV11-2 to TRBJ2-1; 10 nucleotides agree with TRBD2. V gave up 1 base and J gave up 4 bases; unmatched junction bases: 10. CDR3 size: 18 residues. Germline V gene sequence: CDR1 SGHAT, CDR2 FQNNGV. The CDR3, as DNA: TGTGCCAGCAGCTTAGTCCAGGTAGCGGGGGGCTTGTACAATGAGCAGTTCTTC. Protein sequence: CASSLVQVAGGLYNEQFF.

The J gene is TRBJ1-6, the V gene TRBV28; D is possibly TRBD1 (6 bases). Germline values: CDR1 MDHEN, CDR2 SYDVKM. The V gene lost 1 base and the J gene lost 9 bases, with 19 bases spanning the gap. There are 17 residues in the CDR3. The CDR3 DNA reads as TGTGCCAGCAGTTTATCCCAGACAGGAGGATCTGTTTCACCCCTCCACTTT. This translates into CASSLSQTGGSVSPLHF.

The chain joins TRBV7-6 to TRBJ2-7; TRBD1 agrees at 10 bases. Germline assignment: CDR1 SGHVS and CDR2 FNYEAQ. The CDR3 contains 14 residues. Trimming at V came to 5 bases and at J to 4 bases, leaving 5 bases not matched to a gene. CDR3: CASSDRGRGYEQYF. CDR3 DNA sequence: TGTGCCAGCAGCGACAGGGGGCGCGGGTACGAGCAGTACTTC. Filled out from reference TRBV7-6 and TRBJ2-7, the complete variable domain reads GAGVSQSPRYKVTKRGQDVALRCDPISGHVSLYWYRQALGQGPEFLTYFNYEAQQDKSGLPNDRFSAERPEGSISTLTIQRTEQRDSAMYRCASSDRGRGYEQYFGPGTRLTVT.

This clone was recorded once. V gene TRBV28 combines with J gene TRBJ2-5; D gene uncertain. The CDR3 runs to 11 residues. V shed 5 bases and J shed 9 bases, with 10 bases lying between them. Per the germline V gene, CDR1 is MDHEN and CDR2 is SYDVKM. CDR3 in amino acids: CASSPWGAQYF. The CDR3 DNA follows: TGTGCCAGCAGTCCCTGGGGTGCCCAGTACTTC.

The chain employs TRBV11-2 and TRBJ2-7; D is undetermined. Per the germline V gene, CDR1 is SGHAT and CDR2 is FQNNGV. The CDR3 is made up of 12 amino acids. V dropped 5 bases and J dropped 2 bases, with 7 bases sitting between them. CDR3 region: CASSPWTYEQYF. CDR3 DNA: TGTGCCAGCAGCCCCTGGACCTACGAGCAGTACTTC.

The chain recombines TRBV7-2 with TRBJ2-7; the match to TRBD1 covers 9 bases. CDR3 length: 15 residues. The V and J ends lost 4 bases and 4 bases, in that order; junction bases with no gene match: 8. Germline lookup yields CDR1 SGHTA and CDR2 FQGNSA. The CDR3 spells CASSSGQGRFYEQYF. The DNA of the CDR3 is TGTGCCAGCAGCTCCGGACAGGGGCGTTTTTACGAGCAGTACTTC.

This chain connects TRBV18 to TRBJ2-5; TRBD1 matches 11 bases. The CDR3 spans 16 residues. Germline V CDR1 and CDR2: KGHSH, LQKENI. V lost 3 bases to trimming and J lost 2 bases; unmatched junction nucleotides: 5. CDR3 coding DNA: TGTGCCAGCTCACCGAACCGGGACAGGGGGCAAGAGACCCAGTACTTC. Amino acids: CASSPNRDRGQETQYF.

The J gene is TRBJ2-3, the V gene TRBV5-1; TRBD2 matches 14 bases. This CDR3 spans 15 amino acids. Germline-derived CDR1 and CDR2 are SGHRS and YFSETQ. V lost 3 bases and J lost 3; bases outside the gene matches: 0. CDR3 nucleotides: TGCGCCAGCAGCTGGACTAGCGGGGGGACAGATACGCAGTATTTT. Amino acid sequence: CASSWTSGGTDTQYF.

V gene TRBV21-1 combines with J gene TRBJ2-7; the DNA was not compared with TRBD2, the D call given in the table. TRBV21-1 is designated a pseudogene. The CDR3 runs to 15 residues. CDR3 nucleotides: TGTGCCAGCAGCAGTCTTCCGGGGGAGAACTACGAGCAGTACTTC. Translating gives CASSSLPGENYEQYF.